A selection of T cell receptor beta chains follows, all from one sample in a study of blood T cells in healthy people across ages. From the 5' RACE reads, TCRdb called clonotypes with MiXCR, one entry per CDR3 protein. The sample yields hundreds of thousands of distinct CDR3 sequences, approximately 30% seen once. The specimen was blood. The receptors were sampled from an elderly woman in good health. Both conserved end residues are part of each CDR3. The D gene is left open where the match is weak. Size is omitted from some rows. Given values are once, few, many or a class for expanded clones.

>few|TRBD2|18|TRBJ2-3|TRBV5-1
CASSQPRGRGGRGDTQYF
TGCGCCAGCAGCCAACCAAGAGGACGGGGGGGCCGAGGAGATACGCAGTATTTT
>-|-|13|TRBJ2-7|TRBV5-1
CASSEGIPSEQYF
TGCGCCAGCAGCGAAGGGATCCCGTCAGAGCAGTACTTC
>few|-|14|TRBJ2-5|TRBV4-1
CASSQEGPQETQYF
TGCGCCAGCAGCCAGGAGGGTCCTCAAGAGACCCAGTACTTC
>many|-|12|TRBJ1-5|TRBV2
CASRDGNQPQHF
TGTGCCAGCAGGGACGGCAATCAGCCCCAGCATTTT
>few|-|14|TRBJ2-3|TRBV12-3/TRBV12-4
CASSLDNGRDTQYF
TGTGCCAGCAGTTTGGACAATGGAAGAGATACGCAGTATTTT
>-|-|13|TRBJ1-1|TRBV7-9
CASGLQKNTEAFF
TGTGCCAGCGGACTACAGAAGAACACTGAAGCTTTCTTT
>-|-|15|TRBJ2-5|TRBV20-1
CSARLGTGPQETQYF
TGCAGTGCTAGACTGGGGACTGGACCTCAAGAGACCCAGTACTTC
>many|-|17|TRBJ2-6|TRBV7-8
CASSRGLGPSGANVLTF
TGTGCCAGCAGCCGGGGGTTAGGGCCCTCTGGGGCCAACGTCCTGACTTTC
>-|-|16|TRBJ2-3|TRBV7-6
CASSPRIQTSTDTQYF
TGTGCCAGCAGCCCGCGGATACAGACTTCCACAGATACGCAGTATTTT
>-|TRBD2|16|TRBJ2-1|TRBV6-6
CASTPSGALSYNEQFF
TGTGCCAGCACCCCTAGCGGGGCCCTCTCCTACAATGAGCAGTTCTTC
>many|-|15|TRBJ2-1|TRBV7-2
CASSLEVYSYNEQFF
TGTGCCAGCAGTCTTGAGGTGTACTCCTACAATGAGCAGTTCTTC
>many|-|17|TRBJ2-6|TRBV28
CASSPQYGHSGANVLTF
TGTGCCAGCAGCCCGCAATACGGCCACTCTGGGGCCAACGTCCTGACTTTC
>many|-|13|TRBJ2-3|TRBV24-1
CATRAGFTDTQYF
TGTGCCACCAGGGCAGGGTTTACAGATACGCAGTATTTT
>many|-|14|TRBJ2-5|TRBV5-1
CASRSDGWRETQYF
TGCGCCAGCAGGAGCGATGGGTGGCGAGAGACCCAGTACTTC
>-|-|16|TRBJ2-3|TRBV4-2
CASSQPGGPNSDTQYF
TGTGCCAGCAGCCAGCCCGGGGGGCCCAATTCAGATACGCAGTATTTT
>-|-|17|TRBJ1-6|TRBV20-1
CSARDTAGIDYNSPLHF
TGCAGTGCTAGAGATACCGCAGGGATAGACTATAATTCACCCCTCCACTTT
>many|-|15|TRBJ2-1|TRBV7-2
CASSFFVSSYNEQFF
TGTGCCAGCAGCTTCTTCGTCAGCTCCTACAATGAGCAGTTCTTC
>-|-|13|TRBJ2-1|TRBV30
CAWSADINNEQFF
TGTGCCTGGAGTGCCGACATTAACAATGAGCAGTTCTTC
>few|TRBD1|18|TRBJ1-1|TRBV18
CASSPLNPGQGLNTEAFF
TGTGCCAGCTCACCACTGAATCCGGGACAGGGATTGAACACTGAAGCTTTCTTT
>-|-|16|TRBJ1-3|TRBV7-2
CASSLGPVSGGNTIYF
TGTGCCAGCAGCTTAGGACCGGTTTCGGGTGGAAACACCATATATTTT
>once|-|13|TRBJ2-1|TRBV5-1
CASSLQLDNEQFF
TGCGCCAGCAGCCTGCAACTTGATAATGAGCAGTTCTTC
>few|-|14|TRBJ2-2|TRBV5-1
CASNGGANSGELFF
TGCGCCAGCAATGGGGGAGCGAACTCCGGGGAGCTGTTTTTT
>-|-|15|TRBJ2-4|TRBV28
CASSSPFEGYYEQDF
TGTGCCAGCAGTTCACCGTTCGAGGGGTACTACGAGCAGGACTTC
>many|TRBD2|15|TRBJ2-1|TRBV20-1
CSAIRERGSYNEQFF
TGCAGTGCTATCCGTGAGCGGGGGTCCTACAATGAGCAGTTCTTC
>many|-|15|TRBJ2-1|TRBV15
CATTLVSEPGNEQFF
TGTGCCACCACCCTGGTGTCGGAACCGGGGAATGAGCAGTTCTTC
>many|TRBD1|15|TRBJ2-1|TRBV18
CASSTTGTGNNEQFF
TGTGCCAGCTCAACAACGGGGACAGGAAACAATGAGCAGTTCTTC
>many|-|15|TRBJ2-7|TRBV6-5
CASSAGRASSYEQYF
TGTGCCAGCAGTGCTGGACGGGCGAGCTCCTACGAGCAGTACTTC
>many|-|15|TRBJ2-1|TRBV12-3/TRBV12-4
CASSLLLDGYNEQFF
TGTGCCAGCAGTTTACTCCTGGACGGATACAATGAGCAGTTCTTC
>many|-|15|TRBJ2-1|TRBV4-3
CASSQGNSAYNEQFF
TGCGCCAGCAGCCAAGGGAACAGCGCCTACAATGAGCAGTTCTTC
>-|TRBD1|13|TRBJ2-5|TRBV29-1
CSVEDRGRETQYF
TGCAGCGTTGAGGACAGGGGGCGAGAGACCCAGTACTTC
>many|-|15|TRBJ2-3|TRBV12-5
CASGRGGASTDTQYF
TGTGCTAGTGGACGAGGGGGGGCTAGCACAGATACGCAGTATTTT
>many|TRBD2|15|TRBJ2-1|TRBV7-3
CASSLTAGGRNEQFF
TGTGCCAGCAGCTTAACGGCGGGGGGGCGCAATGAGCAGTTCTTC
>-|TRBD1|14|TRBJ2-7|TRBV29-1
CSVESDRGFYEQYF
TGCAGCGTTGAATCGGACAGGGGATTCTACGAGCAGTACTTC
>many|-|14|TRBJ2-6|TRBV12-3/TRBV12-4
CASSLRAGANVLTF
TGTGCCAGCAGTTTACGGGCTGGGGCCAACGTCCTGACTTTC
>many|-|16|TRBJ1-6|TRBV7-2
CASSPLEGRLASPLHF
TGTGCCAGCAGCCCCCTTGAGGGGCGGCTGGCTTCACCCCTCCACTTT
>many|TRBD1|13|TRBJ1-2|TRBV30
CACRTGANYGYTF
TGTGCCTGCCGGACAGGGGCTAACTATGGCTACACCTTC
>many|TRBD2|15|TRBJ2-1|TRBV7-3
CASSLTTSAYNEQFF
TGTGCCAGCAGCTTAACGACTAGCGCCTACAATGAGCAGTTCTTC
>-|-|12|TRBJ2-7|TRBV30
CAWSDNRYEQYF
TGTGCCTGGAGTGACAACAGGTACGAGCAGTACTTC
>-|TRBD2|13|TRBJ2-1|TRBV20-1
CSDSAGGLNEQFF
TGCAGTGACTCAGCGGGGGGGCTAAATGAGCAGTTCTTC
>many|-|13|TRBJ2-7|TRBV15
CATSREVGYEQYF
TGTGCCACCAGCAGAGAGGTGGGCTACGAGCAGTACTTC
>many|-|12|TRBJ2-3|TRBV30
CAWRGGTDTQYF
TGTGCCTGGAGGGGTGGCACAGATACGCAGTATTTT
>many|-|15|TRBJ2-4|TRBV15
CATSNRQRRENIQYF
TGTGCCACCAGTAATCGACAGAGACGAGAAAACATTCAGTACTTC
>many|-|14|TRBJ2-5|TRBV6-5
CASSYSGTGETQYF
TGTGCCAGCAGTTACTCCGGCACGGGGGAGACCCAGTACTTC
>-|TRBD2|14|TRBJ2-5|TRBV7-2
CASSPRGGVQTQYF
TGTGCCAGCAGCCCACGGGGGGGGGTCCAGACCCAGTACTTC
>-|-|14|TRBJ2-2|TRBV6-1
CASRRDWQAGELFF
TGTGCCAGCAGGAGGGACTGGCAGGCCGGGGAGCTGTTTTTT
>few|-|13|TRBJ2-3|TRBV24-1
CATSGTDTDTQYF
TGTGCCACCAGTGGGACAGACACAGATACGCAGTATTTT
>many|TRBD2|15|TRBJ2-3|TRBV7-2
CASSLNGGVGGTQYF
TGTGCCAGCAGCTTAAACGGGGGGGTGGGTGGTACGCAGTATTTT